This T cell receptor (beta chain) was profiled in a study of T cells after posttransplantation cyclophosphamide. This clone was observed at least ten times. Some clones are missing from TCRdb's copy, which holds only in-frame ones; the method was immunoSEQ multiplex PCR. This sample has approximately 25,000 clones, each found more than once. There are 13 residues in the CDR3. Germline V gene data show CDR1 as SGHVS and CDR2 as FQNEAQ. Between the trimmed V and J ends, which lost 5 bases and 4 bases, there was a span of 6 bases. Cyclophosphamide on days +3 and +4 followed busulfan-fludarabine conditioning and a marrow graft.

The chain is built from TRBV7-8 and TRBJ1-6; D call uncertain. The receptor comes from a male patient under 35 who received an allogeneic stem cell transplant from a related donor, was CMV-positive, and had no GVHD. Part of the T cell pool may stem from the graft donor. The input for sequencing was PBMCs, taken after allogeneic stem cell transplant with posttransplant cyclophosphamide. The CDR3 loop reads CASSNQYNSPLHF. The CDR3 nucleotides read TGTGCCAGCAGCAATCAGTATAATTCACCCCTCCACTTT.